This record looks at one T cell receptor beta chain sequence and its context. CDR1 and CDR2 (germline): GTSNPN, SVGIG (reference sequence). V lost 5 bases and J 1 base, leaving 20 bases between the germline ends. The CDR3 covers 17 residues. The CDR3 regions of TCR beta were amplified from RNA transcripts. TCR CDR3 underwent first-round RT-PCR with the HTBI primer set. TCRdb re-called the multiplex PCR reads through MiXCR, storing one row per CDR3 protein. This sample has a few hundred thousand distinct CDR3 sequences, with approximately 15% found just once. This record belongs to a study of T cells in Graves' hyperthyroidism and ophthalmopathy.

The TCR was taken from a woman aged 30 to 39 with Graves' hyperthyroidism that later progressed to Graves' ophthalmopathy. Input material: blood. The V and J genes are TRBV30 and TRBJ2-2; D is tentatively TRBD1 or TRBD2 (6 bases each). CDR3 nucleotide sequence: TGTGCCTGGGGAAAAGGAGGGGGACCCAAGAACACCGGGGAGCTGTTTTTT. This translates into CAWGKGGGPKNTGELFF.